A selection of T cell receptor beta chains follows, all from one sample in a study of shared T cell receptors in the human thymus. Sequencing was performed with immunoSEQ multiplex PCR; in TCRdb, only in-frame clones are kept and a portion is missing. Among 700,000 to 750,000 clones listed, over 75% were seen once. These data were also filed under a second study, of human thymus T cells.

Input material: thymocytes. The receptor source for this set is a girl under three years old with a congenital heart defect. Each CDR3 is given with its conserved first and last residue. A D gene is named only where the DNA matches it firmly. Some rows have no size entry. The others give once, few or many, or a class for an expanded clone.

D	size	length	J	V	CDR3	DNA
-	-	15	TRBJ2-1	TRBV5-1	CASSLALKQLNEQFF	TGCGCCAGCAGCTTGGCCTTAAAACAGCTAAATGAGCAGTTCTTC
-	-	15	TRBJ1-2	TRBV29-1	CSVVSQRVRFNGYTF	TGCAGCGTTGTATCGCAGAGGGTCAGATTCAATGGCTACACCTTC
TRBD1	few	18	TRBJ1-5	TRBV27	CASSSAGQGRESNQPQHF	TGTGCCAGCAGTTCTGCAGGACAGGGGAGGGAAAGCAATCAGCCCCAGCATTTT
-	few	17	TRBJ1-6	TRBV27	CASSASQGRDYNSPLHF	TGTGCCAGCAGTGCGTCCCAGGGTAGGGACTATAATTCACCCCTCCACTTT
-	-	11	TRBJ1-1	TRBV2	CASTWAHEAFF	TGTGCCAGCACTTGGGCACATGAAGCTTTCTTT
-	-	16	TRBJ2-1	TRBV4-1	CASSQGSGGPYNEQFF	TGCGCCAGCAGCCAAGGCTCCGGGGGGCCGTACAATGAGCAGTTCTTC
TRBD1	-	12	TRBJ1-5	TRBV6-5	CASLSGGQPQHF	TGTGCCAGTCTTTCAGGGGGTCAGCCCCAGCATTTT
-	few	16	TRBJ1-6	TRBV11-2	CASSLGQSSYNSPLHF	TGTGCCAGCAGCTTGGGCCAGAGCTCCTATAATTCACCCCTCCACTTT
TRBD1	-	12	TRBJ2-7	TRBV25-1	CATGQGAYEQYF	TGTGCCACCGGACAGGGGGCCTACGAGCAGTACTTC
-	-	15	TRBJ1-1	TRBV21-1	CASSSLTGGNTEAFF	TGTGCCAGCAGCTCGTTGACAGGGGGAAACACTGAAGCTTTCTTT
TRBD1	-	17	TRBJ2-2	TRBV4-3	CASSQVAGGPNTGELFF	TGCGCCAGCAGCCAAGTTGCAGGGGGCCCGAACACCGGGGAGCTGTTTTTT